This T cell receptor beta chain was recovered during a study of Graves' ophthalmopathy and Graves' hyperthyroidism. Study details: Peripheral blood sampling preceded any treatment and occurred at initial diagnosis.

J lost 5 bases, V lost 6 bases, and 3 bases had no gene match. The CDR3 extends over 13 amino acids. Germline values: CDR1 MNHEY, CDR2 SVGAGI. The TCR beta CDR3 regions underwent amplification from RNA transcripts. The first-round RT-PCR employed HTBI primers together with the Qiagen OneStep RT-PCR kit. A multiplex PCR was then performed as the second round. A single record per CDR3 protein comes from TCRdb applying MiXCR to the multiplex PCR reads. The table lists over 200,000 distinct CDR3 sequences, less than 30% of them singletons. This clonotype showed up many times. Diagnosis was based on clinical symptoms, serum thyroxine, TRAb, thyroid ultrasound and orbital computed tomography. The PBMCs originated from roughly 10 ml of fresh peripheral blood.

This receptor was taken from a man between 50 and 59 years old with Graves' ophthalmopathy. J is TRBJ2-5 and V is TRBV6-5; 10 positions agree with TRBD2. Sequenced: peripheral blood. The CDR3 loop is CASRAGGGETQYF. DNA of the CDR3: TGTGCCAGCAGAGCGGGAGGGGGGGAGACCCAGTACTTC.